Listed below are T cell receptor beta chains from one sample, sequenced in a study of T cells in localized non-small cell lung cancer. Assay: immunoSEQ multiplex PCR; the TCRdb copy retains only in-frame clones and omits some. The data contain about 28,000 clones, 80% to 95% of them singletons. The sample in question was peripheral blood, obtained before any cancer treatment. The receptors derive from a woman aged 40-70 years with stage I lung adenocarcinoma. Each CDR3 is given with its conserved first and last residue. Fields, in order: J gene, clone size, D gene, V gene, CDR3 length, CDR3 DNA, CDR3 protein. A D gene is named only where the DNA matches it firmly. Not every row has a clone size; where given, it reads once, few, many or a size class.

J: TRBJ2-7; size: .; D: .; V: TRBV9; length: 16; DNA: TGTGCCAGCAGCGTCGCAGGGTGGGCGGGCTCCTACGAGCAGTACTTC; CDR3: CASSVAGWAGSYEQYF
J: TRBJ2-7; size: once; D: TRBD2; V: TRBV29-1; length: 16; DNA: TGCAGCGTTGTTTATAGCGGGAGGTCCAATGCCTACGAGCAGTACTTC; CDR3: CSVVYSGRSNAYEQYF
J: TRBJ2-3; size: .; D: .; V: TRBV5-6; length: 15; DNA: TGTGCCAGCAGCTTTAGACACCTCCCGCTAGATACGCAGTATTTT; CDR3: CASSFRHLPLDTQYF
J: TRBJ1-1; size: .; D: TRBD1; V: TRBV13; length: 16; DNA: TGTGCCAGCAGCTCGGGGACAGGGGATTTGAACACTGAAGCTTTCTTT; CDR3: CASSSGTGDLNTEAFF
J: TRBJ1-1; size: .; D: .; V: TRBV10-1; length: 14; DNA: TGCGCCAGCACCGCGGGACAAACGAACACTGAAGCTTTCTTT; CDR3: CASTAGQTNTEAFF
J: TRBJ1-4; size: .; D: .; V: TRBV9; length: 15; DNA: TGTGCCAGCAGCGTAGGGCACAGCTTCAATGAAAAACTGTTTTTT; CDR3: CASSVGHSFNEKLFF
J: TRBJ1-2; size: .; D: .; V: TRBV2; length: 13; DNA: TGTGCCAGCGGACTTTCTACTAACTATGGCTACACCTTC; CDR3: CASGLSTNYGYTF
J: TRBJ1-1; size: .; D: TRBD1; V: TRBV11-2; length: 15; DNA: TGTGCCAGCAGCTCCCGGACAGGGCTGAACACTGAAGCTTTCTTT; CDR3: CASSSRTGLNTEAFF
J: TRBJ2-5; size: .; D: TRBD1; V: TRBV29-1; length: 13; DNA: TGCAGCGTTGAAGCGACAGGGGGAGAGACCCAGTACTTC; CDR3: CSVEATGGETQYF
J: TRBJ1-1; size: .; D: .; V: TRBV29-1; length: 13; DNA: TGCAGCGTTGACGCAGGGTTGAACACTGAAGCTTTCTTT; CDR3: CSVDAGLNTEAFF
J: TRBJ2-3; size: .; D: TRBD2; V: TRBV2; length: 15; DNA: TGTGCCAGCAGTTTTCTAGCGGGGGCCGGGGATACGCAGTATTTT; CDR3: CASSFLAGAGDTQYF
J: TRBJ1-2; size: .; D: .; V: TRBV9; length: 14; DNA: TGTGCCAGCAGCGTAGGGACGGGCGGGGGTGGCTACACCTTC; CDR3: CASSVGTGGGGYTF
J: TRBJ2-7; size: .; D: TRBD1; V: TRBV6-5; length: 14; DNA: TGTGCCAGCAGCGTGGGACAGCAAACCTACGAGCAGTACTTC; CDR3: CASSVGQQTYEQYF
J: TRBJ1-2; size: .; D: .; V: TRBV15; length: 15; DNA: TGTGCCACCAGCAGAGAACAACCATTTAACTATGGCTACACCTTC; CDR3: CATSREQPFNYGYTF
J: TRBJ2-3; size: .; D: TRBD2; V: TRBV29-1; length: 16; DNA: TGCAGCGTTTGGACTAGCGGGAGGGCCAAGGCGGATACGCAGTATTTT; CDR3: CSVWTSGRAKADTQYF
J: TRBJ2-4; size: .; D: TRBD1; V: TRBV5-7; length: 17; DNA: TGTGCCAGCAGCTTCACAGGGGGCTGGATAGCCAAAAACATTCAGTACTTC; CDR3: CASSFTGGWIAKNIQYF
J: TRBJ2-3; size: .; D: TRBD2; V: TRBV19; length: 15; DNA: TGTGCCAGTAGCCTAGCGGGAGATGGCACAGATACGCAGTATTTT; CDR3: CASSLAGDGTDTQYF
J: TRBJ2-3; size: .; D: TRBD2; V: TRBV9; length: 16; DNA: TGTGCCAGCAGCTCCGGACTAGCGGGGACCACAGATACGCAGTATTTT; CDR3: CASSSGLAGTTDTQYF
J: TRBJ2-2; size: .; D: TRBD1; V: TRBV6-1; length: 15; DNA: TGTGCCAGCACCCTCGACAGGGGAAACACCGGGGAGCTGTTTTTT; CDR3: CASTLDRGNTGELFF
J: TRBJ2-2; size: .; D: TRBD1; V: TRBV9; length: 17; DNA: TGTGCCAGCAGCGTAGTGGGACAGGGGGCGCGGGCCGGGGAGCTGTTTTTT; CDR3: CASSVVGQGARAGELFF
J: TRBJ1-5; size: .; D: .; V: TRBV19; length: 14; DNA: TGTGCCAGTAGTAACCCTACCTCAAACCAGCCCCAGCATTTT; CDR3: CASSNPTSNQPQHF
J: TRBJ1-4; size: .; D: .; V: TRBV7-2; length: 19; DNA: TGTGCCAGCAGCCCCCTAGCCCCTCTTACAGGAGTGTTTAATGAAAAACTGTTTTTT; CDR3: CASSPLAPLTGVFNEKLFF
J: TRBJ1-1; size: .; D: .; V: TRBV29-1; length: 14; DNA: TGCAGCGTTGAAGATCTGGGGGGGAACACTGAAGCTTTCTTT; CDR3: CSVEDLGGNTEAFF
J: TRBJ1-5; size: .; D: .; V: TRBV6-5; length: 14; DNA: TGTGCCAGCAGTTACATCAATAGCAATCAGCCCCAGCATTTT; CDR3: CASSYINSNQPQHF
J: TRBJ2-1; size: .; D: .; V: TRBV2; length: 24; DNA: TGTGCCAGCAGTGAGCCCTCGGGACAGGGTGGACGAGCGGGCGGGGGGGCTGTCACCAATGAGCAGTTCTTC; CDR3: CASSEPSGQGGRAGGGAVTNEQFF
J: TRBJ2-7; size: .; D: TRBD2; V: TRBV13; length: 15; DNA: TGTGCCAGCAGCCCGAGACCGGGGGGGGCCTACGAGCAGTACTTC; CDR3: CASSPRPGGAYEQYF
J: TRBJ1-1; size: once; D: .; V: TRBV7-9; length: 16; DNA: TGTGCCAGCAGCTTATATTTGCAGGGTCCGAACACTGAAGCTTTCTTT; CDR3: CASSLYLQGPNTEAFF
J: TRBJ2-1; size: .; D: .; V: TRBV30; length: 13; DNA: TGTGCCTGGAAAGGCAGGGCTGACAATGAGCAGTTCTTC; CDR3: CAWKGRADNEQFF